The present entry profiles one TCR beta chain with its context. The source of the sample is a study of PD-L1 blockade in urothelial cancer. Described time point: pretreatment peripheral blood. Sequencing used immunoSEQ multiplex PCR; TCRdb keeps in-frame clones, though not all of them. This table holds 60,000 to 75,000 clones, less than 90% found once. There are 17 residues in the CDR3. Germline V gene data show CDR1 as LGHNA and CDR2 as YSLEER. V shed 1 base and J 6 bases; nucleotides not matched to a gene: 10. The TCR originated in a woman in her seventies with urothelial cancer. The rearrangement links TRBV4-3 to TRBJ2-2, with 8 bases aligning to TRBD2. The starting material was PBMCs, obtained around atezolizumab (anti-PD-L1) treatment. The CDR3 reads CASSQVAGGASAGELFF. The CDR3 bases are TGCGCCAGCAGCCAAGTGGCCGGGGGGGCCTCGGCCGGGGAGCTGTTTTTT.